The 26 T cell receptor beta chains listed next were all sequenced from one sample in a study of CD8 T cells in Susac syndrome. RNA totalling roughly 0.5 to 1 ug underwent reverse transcription with random hexamers. TCRdb re-called the immunoSEQ multiplex PCR reads through MiXCR, storing one row per CDR3 protein. The sample has about 52,000 distinct CDR3 sequences, just over 90% seen once. Material: CD8+ T cells from PBMCs. Receptor source: a human donor with multiple sclerosis.

About this clonotype: At one end, the junction sequence differs from germline, possibly due to a read error. The chain carries TRBV29-1 and TRBJ2-5, with 7 bases aligning to TRBD2. Looked up from germline, CDR1 is SQVTM and CDR2 is ANQGSEA. This CDR3 has 18 amino acids. The chain's CDR3 is CSVTRGRVMVGDQETQYF. The CDR3 DNA follows: TGCAGCGTGACGCGGGGGAGGGTCATGGTCGGGGACCAGGAGACCCAGTACTTC.

The rearrangement joins TRBV7-9 to TRBJ1-2; D call uncertain. Trimming left V 1 base short and J 4 bases short, with 13 bases between. CDR1 and CDR2 (germline): SEHNR, FQNEAQ (reference sequence). The length of the CDR3 is 15 residues. CDR3 nucleotides: TGTGCCAGCAGCTTAGGTTCTAGGCCGCCCTATGGCTACACCTTC. It is translated as CASSLGSRPPYGYTF.

The rearrangement joins TRBV5-6 to TRBJ2-7; no firm D call. V was cut by 2 bases and J by 0 bases, with 12 bases left in between. CDR1 is SGHDT, CDR2 YYEEEE, per germline. This CDR3 contains 15 residues. Here the CDR3 DNA reads TGTGCCAGCAGCTTCGGTTGGGGAAGCTCCTACGAGCAGTACTTC. Amino acids: CASSFGWGSSYEQYF.

The V and J genes are TRBV13 and TRBJ1-2, with D possibly TRBD1 on 5 matching bases. The V end was cut by 3 bases, the J end by 1 base, with 6 bases between. The CDR3 length is 13 residues. Germline V gives CDR1 PRHDT, CDR2 FYEKMQ (reference sequence). As DNA, the CDR3 is TGTGCCAGCAGCTTGGGGCTTAACTATGGCTACACCTTC. Translated: CASSLGLNYGYTF.

The rearrangement links TRBV7-9 to TRBJ2-1; D gene uncertain. Trimming took off 5 bases at V and 6 bases at J, with 14 bases between the two ends. This CDR3 contains 14 residues. CDR1 is SEHNR and CDR2 is FQNEAQ in the germline V gene (reference sequence). For the CDR3, the DNA is TGTGCCAGCAGCCCGGGCGTCGGGTTCAATGAGCAGTTCTTC. This sequence encodes CASSPGVGFNEQFF. The complete variable domain, with remaining parts taken from reference TRBV7-9 and TRBJ2-1, reads DTGVSQNPRHKITKRGQNVTFRCDPISEHNRLYWYRQTLGQGPEFLTYFQNEAQLEKSRLLSDRFSAERPKGSFSTLEIQRTEQGDSAMYLCASSPGVGFNEQFFGPGTRLTVL.

The CDR3 here is CSVEGSAGLYEQYF. For the CDR3, the DNA is TGCAGCGTTGAGGGATCCGCGGGACTTTACGAGCAGTACTTC. The chain couples TRBV29-1 to TRBJ2-7, with D perhaps matching TRBD2 (6 bases). V lost 3 bases and J lost 4, with 16 bases in between. CDR1 and CDR2 (germline): SQVTM, ANQGSEA. The CDR3 sequence is 14 residues long.

This clonotype showed up just a few times. The CDR3 DNA sequence: TGTGCCAGCAGCCACTTGGACAGTTACGAGCAGTACTTC. Amino acid sequence: CASSHLDSYEQYF. This rearrangement joins TRBV5-4 to TRBJ2-7; TRBD1 is a possible D gene (6 bases). CDR1 and CDR2 from the germline V gene are SGHNT and YYREEE (reference sequence). Trimming cost V 4 bases and J 4 bases, with 12 bases left between them. The CDR3 is made up of 13 amino acids.

This chain joins TRBV30 and TRBJ2-2; D unclear. V dropped 0 bases and J dropped 6 bases, with 5 bases sitting between them. CDR1 and CDR2 from the germline V gene are GTSNPN and SVGIG (reference sequence). The CDR3 has 12 residues. The CDR3 bases are TGTGCCTGGAGTGTAGCTTCCGGGGAGCTGTTTTTT. This translates into CAWSVASGELFF.

By share, this clonotype counts as medium-sized. This chain connects TRBV12-3 or TRBV12-4 to TRBJ2-7; no definite D call. The germline V and J ends were trimmed by 3 bases and 0 bases, with 6 bases remaining between them. This CDR3 has 13 residues. The CDR3 bases are TGTGCCAGCAGTTTGGGCAGCTCCTACGAGCAGTACTTC. Translated: CASSLGSSYEQYF.

The rearrangement joins TRBV7-3 to TRBJ2-5; 7 nucleotides align to TRBD2. The ends lost 4 bases at V and 4 bases at J; junction bases unmatched: 9. The germline V gene has CDR1 SGHTA and CDR2 FQGTGA. This CDR3 is 15 amino acids long. CDR3: CASSSVGGGGETQYF. The CDR3 DNA sequence: TGTGCCAGCAGCTCCGTGGGCGGGGGTGGAGAGACCCAGTACTTC.

The V and J genes are TRBV6-2 or TRBV6-3 and TRBJ2-1; maybe TRBD2 (6 bases). The germline CDR1 and CDR2 sequences are MNHEY and SVGEGT. This CDR3 region has 14 residues. Between the trimmed V and J ends, which lost 2 bases and 8 bases, there was a span of 13 bases. This CDR3 is CASSYVWSGDEQFF. DNA of the CDR3: TGTGCCAGCAGTTACGTATGGTCGGGGGATGAGCAGTTCTTC.

This clonotype was found a few times. Here the CDR3 DNA reads TGTGCCAGCAGCCTTAGGAACACTGAAGCTTTCTTT. The encoded protein is CASSLRNTEAFF. The chain couples TRBV3-1 to TRBJ1-1; no firm D call. This CDR3 contains 12 residues. The germline gives CDR1 LGHDT, CDR2 YNNKEL (reference sequence). V was pared by 4 bases and J by 1 base, with 4 bases between.

For the CDR3, the DNA is TGTGCCAGCAGCTTAGCTTGGGCAGGCACCTACAATGAGCAGTTCTTC. Translated, it gives CASSLAWAGTYNEQFF. V is TRBV7-6 and J is TRBJ2-1; D unresolved. This CDR3 contains 16 residues. Germline lookup yields CDR1 SGHVS and CDR2 FNYEAQ. V lost 0 bases and J lost 2, with 11 bases in between.

This chain uses TRBV28 with TRBJ2-5; weak D call: TRBD2 (5 bases). This CDR3 is built from 15 residues. Trimming took 4 bases from V and 7 from J, leaving 19 bases between them. Germline V gives CDR1 MDHEN, CDR2 SYDVKM. CDR3 in amino acids: CASSSTRQTRGTQYF. CDR3 nucleotide sequence: TGTGCCAGCAGTTCCACGAGGCAGACCCGGGGGACCCAGTACTTC.

CDR3 region: CASSLYRGDNQPQHF. In DNA, the CDR3 is TGTGCCAGCAGTTTATACAGGGGAGACAATCAGCCCCAGCATTTT. The chain carries TRBV27 and TRBJ1-5, with TRBD1 identical over 7 bases. Unmatched junction bases numbered 3, after V lost 1 base and J lost 3 bases. Germline CDR1 and CDR2: MNHEY and SMNVEV (reference sequence). The CDR3 totals 15 residues.

The CDR3, as DNA: TGTGCCAGCAGCTACAATTTTTACAGCTCTCACACTGAAGCTTTCTTT. This codes for CASSYNFYSSHTEAFF. This sequence joins TRBV6-5 and TRBJ1-1, with D hard to call. Trimming pared 6 bases from V and 3 bases from J, leaving 20 bases between. The CDR3 covers 16 residues. Germline CDR1 and CDR2: MNHEY and SVGAGI.

This chain connects TRBV5-4 to TRBJ2-7; possible D gene TRBD1, 5 bases. The V gene's germline CDR1 is SGHNT and CDR2 YYREEE (reference sequence). The CDR3 runs to 14 residues. The V gene lost 0 bases and the J gene lost 4 bases, with 11 bases spanning the gap. CDR3 nucleotides: TGTGCCAGCAGCTTGGATCCGACAGCTTACGAGCAGTACTTC. Protein sequence: CASSLDPTAYEQYF.

This chain links TRBV5-4 with TRBJ1-1; D ambiguous. This CDR3 is built from 13 residues. Germline values: CDR1 SGHNT, CDR2 YYREEE (reference sequence). Trimming took off 1 base at V and 1 base at J, with 5 bases between the two ends. DNA of the CDR3: TGTGCCAGCAGCTTGATGGGGAACACTGAAGCTTTCTTT. Its protein product is CASSLMGNTEAFF.

V is TRBV7-9 and J is TRBJ1-4; 7 bases line up with TRBD1. Germline V lookup: CDR1 SEHNR, CDR2 FQNEAQ (reference sequence). The CDR3 runs 14 residues. J gave up 7 bases and V 3 bases, and 5 bases lay outside the gene matches. The CDR3 DNA is TGTGCCAGCAGCTTGGACCACAGGGGTGAAAAACTGTTTTTT. Translation: CASSLDHRGEKLFF.

This clonotype was seen only a few times. The genes are TRBV5-1 and TRBJ2-7; the D gene is possibly TRBD1 (6 bases). The V gene's germline CDR1 is SGHRS and CDR2 YFSETQ. Between the trimmed V and J ends, which lost 3 bases and 2 bases, there was a span of 15 bases. The CDR3 loop spans 15 amino acids. The CDR3 region has the DNA TGCGCCAGCAGCTCCGCCGGAGACAGGACCTACGAGCAGTACTTC. Amino acids: CASSSAGDRTYEQYF.

This chain links TRBV5-1 with TRBJ1-1; 8 bases are a match to TRBD1. V was pared by 0 bases and J by 1 base, with 5 bases of the junction left unmatched. CDR1 is SGHRS and CDR2 is YFSETQ in the germline V gene. CDR3 length: 16 amino acids. In nucleotides, the CDR3 is TGCGCCAGCAGCTTGGGGCAGGGGGCGGCGAACACTGAAGCTTTCTTT. Protein: CASSLGQGAANTEAFF.

The J gene is TRBJ2-1, the V gene TRBV4-1, with 8 bases aligning to TRBD2. The junction had 6 bases not matched to a gene; V was cut back by 2 bases and J by 0 bases. The CDR3 contains 17 residues. Germline-derived CDR1 and CDR2 are MGHRA and YSYEKL. CDR3 DNA: TGCGCCAGCAGCCAATTGAGCGGGGGTAGCTCCTACAATGAGCAGTTCTTC. Encoded protein: CASSQLSGGSSYNEQFF.

The chain carries TRBV7-8 and TRBJ1-5; possible D gene TRBD1, 6 bases. The CDR3 has 15 amino acids. Between the trimmed V and J ends, which lost 0 bases and 4 bases, there was a span of 10 bases. From germline, CDR1 is SGHVS and CDR2 FQNEAQ. The CDR3 is CASSLAGALNQPQHF. The CDR3 DNA reads TGTGCCAGCAGCTTAGCGGGGGCTCTTAATCAGCCCCAGCATTTT. Based on the CDR3 plus reference TRBV7-8 and TRBJ1-5, the full variable domain is GAGVSQSPRYKVAKRGQDVALRCDPISGHVSLFWYQQALGQGPEFLTYFQNEAQLDKSGLPSDRFFAERPEGSVSTLKIQRTQQEDSAVYLCASSLAGALNQPQHFGDGTRLSIL.

The chain joins TRBV29-1 to TRBJ2-1, with a possible D match to TRBD1 (6 bases). Trimming took off 6 bases at V and 2 bases at J, with 14 bases between the two ends. CDR1 SQVTM and CDR2 ANQGSEA come from the germline V gene. The CDR3 contains 14 residues. CDR3 amino acids: CSVLQGFTYNEQFF. The CDR3 DNA reads as TGCAGCGTGCTACAGGGTTTCACCTACAATGAGCAGTTCTTC.

The CDR3 is CASSVGFGELFF. The CDR3 region has the DNA TGTGCCAGCAGCGTAGGTTTCGGGGAGCTGTTTTTT. The chain uses TRBV9 and TRBJ2-2; D call uncertain. CDR3 length: 12 residues. V was pared by 0 bases and J by 7 bases, with 4 bases between. The germline V gene encodes CDR1 SGDLS and CDR2 YYNGEE.

This clonotype was observed a handful of times. The chain couples TRBV11-2 to TRBJ2-3; D gene unclear. V was pared by 3 bases and J by 2 bases, with 12 bases between. The CDR3 spans 15 residues. Germline V gives CDR1 SGHAT, CDR2 FQNNGV. The CDR3 sequence is CASSFLTFATDTQYF. The CDR3 coding sequence is TGTGCCAGCAGCTTTCTCACTTTTGCCACAGATACGCAGTATTTT.